This T cell receptor (beta chain) was captured in a study of blood T cell repertoires in COVID-19. The germline V gene has CDR1 KGHDR and CDR2 SFDVKD. Trimming cost V 4 bases and J 7 bases, with 7 bases left between them. The CDR3 has 13 amino acids. Assay used: immunoSEQ multiplex PCR; TCRdb lists only in-frame clones, some missing. The sample lists roughly 100,000 clones; 88% were seen once. The sample consisted of peripheral blood. The receptor's source is a human donor in a cohort sampled during active COVID-19. V gene TRBV24-1 combines with J gene TRBJ1-6, with a possible D match to TRBD1 (6 bases). The CDR3, as DNA: TGTGCCACCAGTGAAGGGGGAAATTCACCCCTCCACTTT. Translated, it gives CATSEGGNSPLHF.